The present T cell receptor beta chain was sequenced within a study of Ad26.COV2.S vaccination and SARS-CoV-2 variants. Measured with immunoSEQ multiplex PCR; TCRdb has only the in-frame clones, and not every one. The sample holds around 400,000 clones, around 90% seen once. Study results and limitations: Total T cell responses, in the TCR breadth and depth analyses, may have been underestimated.

The treatment denotes: around 19 received Ad26.COV2.S at low or high dose, single or two shots; several received placebo; per-sample allocation not given. Day 63 following the first vaccine or placebo injection was when the samples were taken. Expression of Wuhan-strain SARS-CoV-2 spike came from the Ad26 vector that formed the vaccine. A note on this clone: Its antigen is unidentified.

This CDR3 comprises 13 residues. V trimming: 7 bases; J trimming: 8 bases; junction bases outside the gene matches: 3. Germline V lookup: CDR1 SGHTA, CDR2 FQGNSA. Material: peripheral blood, obtained in a trial of Ad26.COV2.S vaccine versus placebo. This chain connects TRBV7-2 to TRBJ1-3, with 12 bases lining up with TRBD1. This sequence was found in a person aged 18-65 years who received the Ad26.COV2.S COVID-19 vaccine or a placebo. CDR3 loop: CASKGQGADTIYF. The CDR3 bases are TGTGCCAGCAAGGGACAGGGGGCAGACACCATATATTTT.